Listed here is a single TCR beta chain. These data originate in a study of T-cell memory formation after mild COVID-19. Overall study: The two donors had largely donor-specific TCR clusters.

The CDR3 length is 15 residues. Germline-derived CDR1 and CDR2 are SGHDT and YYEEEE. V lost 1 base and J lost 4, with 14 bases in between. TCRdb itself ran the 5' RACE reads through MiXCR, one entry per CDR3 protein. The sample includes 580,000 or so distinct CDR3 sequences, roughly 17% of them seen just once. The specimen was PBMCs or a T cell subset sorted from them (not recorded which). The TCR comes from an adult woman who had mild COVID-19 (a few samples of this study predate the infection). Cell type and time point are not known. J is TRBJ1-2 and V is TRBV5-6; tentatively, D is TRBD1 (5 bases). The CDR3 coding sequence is TGTGCCAGCAGCTTGCCCGGGGACCTCACCTATGGCTACACCTTC. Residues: CASSLPGDLTYGYTF.